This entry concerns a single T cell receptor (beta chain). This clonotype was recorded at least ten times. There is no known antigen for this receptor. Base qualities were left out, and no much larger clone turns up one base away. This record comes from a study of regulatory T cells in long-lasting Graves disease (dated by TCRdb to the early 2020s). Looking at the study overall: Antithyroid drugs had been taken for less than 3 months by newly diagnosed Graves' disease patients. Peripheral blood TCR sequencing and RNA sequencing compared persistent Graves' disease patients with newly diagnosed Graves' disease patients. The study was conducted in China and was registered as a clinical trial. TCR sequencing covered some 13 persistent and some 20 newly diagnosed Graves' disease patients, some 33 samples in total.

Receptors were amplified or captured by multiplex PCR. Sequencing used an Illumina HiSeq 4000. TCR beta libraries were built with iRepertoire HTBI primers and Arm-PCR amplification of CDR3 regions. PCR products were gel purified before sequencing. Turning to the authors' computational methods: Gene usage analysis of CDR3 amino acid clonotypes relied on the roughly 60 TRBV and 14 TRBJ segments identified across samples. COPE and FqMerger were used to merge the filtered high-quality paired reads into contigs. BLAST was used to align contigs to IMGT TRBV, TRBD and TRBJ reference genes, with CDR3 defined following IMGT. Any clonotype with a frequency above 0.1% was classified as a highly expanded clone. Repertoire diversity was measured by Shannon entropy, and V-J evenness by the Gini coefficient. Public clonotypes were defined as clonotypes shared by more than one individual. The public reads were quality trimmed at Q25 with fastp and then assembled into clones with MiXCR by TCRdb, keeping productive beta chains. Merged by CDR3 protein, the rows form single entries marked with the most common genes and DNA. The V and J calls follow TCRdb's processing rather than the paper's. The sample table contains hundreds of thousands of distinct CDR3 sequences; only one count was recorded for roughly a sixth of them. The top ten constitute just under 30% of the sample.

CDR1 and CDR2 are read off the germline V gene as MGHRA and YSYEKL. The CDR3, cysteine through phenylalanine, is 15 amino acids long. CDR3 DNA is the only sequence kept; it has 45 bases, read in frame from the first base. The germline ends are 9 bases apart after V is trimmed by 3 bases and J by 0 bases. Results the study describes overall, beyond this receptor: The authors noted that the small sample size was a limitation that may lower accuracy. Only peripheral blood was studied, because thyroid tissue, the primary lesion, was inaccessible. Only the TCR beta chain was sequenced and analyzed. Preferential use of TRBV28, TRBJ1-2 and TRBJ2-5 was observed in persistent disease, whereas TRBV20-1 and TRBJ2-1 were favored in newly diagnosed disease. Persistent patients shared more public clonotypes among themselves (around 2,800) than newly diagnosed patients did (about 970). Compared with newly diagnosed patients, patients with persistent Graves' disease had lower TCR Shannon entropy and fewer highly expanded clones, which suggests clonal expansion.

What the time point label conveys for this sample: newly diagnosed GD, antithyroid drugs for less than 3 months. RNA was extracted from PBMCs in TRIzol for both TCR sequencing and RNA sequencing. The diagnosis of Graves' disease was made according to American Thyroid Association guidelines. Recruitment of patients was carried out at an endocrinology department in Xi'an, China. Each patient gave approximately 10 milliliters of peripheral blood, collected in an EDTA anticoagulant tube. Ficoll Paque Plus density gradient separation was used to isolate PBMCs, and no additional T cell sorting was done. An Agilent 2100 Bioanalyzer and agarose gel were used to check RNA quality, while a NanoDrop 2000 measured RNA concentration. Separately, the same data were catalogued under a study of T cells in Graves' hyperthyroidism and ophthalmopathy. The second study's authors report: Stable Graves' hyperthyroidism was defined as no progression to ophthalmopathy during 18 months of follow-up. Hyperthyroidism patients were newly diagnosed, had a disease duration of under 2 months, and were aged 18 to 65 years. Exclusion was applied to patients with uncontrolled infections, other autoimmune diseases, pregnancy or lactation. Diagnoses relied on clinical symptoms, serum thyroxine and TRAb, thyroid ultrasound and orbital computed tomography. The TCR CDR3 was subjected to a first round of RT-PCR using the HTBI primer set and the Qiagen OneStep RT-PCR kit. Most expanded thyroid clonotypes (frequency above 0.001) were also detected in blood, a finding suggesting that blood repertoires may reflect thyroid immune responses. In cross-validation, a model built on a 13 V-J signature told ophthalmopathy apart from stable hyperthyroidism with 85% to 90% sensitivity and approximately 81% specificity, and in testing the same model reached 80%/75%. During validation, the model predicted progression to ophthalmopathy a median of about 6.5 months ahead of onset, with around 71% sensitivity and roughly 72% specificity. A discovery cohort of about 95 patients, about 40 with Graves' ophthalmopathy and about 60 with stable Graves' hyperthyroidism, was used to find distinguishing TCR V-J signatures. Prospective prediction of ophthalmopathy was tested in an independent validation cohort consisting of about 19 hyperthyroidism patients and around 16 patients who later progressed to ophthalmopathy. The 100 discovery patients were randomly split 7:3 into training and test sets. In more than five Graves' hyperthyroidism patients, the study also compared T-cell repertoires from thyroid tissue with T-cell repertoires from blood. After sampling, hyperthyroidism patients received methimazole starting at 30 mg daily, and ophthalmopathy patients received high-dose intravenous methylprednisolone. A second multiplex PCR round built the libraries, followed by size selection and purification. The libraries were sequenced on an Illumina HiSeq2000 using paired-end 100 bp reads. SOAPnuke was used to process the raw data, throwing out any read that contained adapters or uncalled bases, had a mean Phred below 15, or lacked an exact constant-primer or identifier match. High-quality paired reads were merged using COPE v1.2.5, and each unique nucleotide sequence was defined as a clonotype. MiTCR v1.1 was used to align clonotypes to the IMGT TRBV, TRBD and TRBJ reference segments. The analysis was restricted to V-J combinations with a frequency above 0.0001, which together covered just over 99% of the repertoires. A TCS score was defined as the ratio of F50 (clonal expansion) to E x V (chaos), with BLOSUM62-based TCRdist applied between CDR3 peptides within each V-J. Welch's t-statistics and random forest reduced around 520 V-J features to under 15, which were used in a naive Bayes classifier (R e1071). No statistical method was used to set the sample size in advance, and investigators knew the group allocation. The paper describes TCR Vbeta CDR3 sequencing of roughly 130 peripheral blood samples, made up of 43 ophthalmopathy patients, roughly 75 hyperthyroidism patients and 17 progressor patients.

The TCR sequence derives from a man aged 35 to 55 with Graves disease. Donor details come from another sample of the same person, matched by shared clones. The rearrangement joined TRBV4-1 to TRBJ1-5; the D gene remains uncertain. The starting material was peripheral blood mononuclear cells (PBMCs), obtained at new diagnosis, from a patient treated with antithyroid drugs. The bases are TGCGCCAGCAGCCATCGACGGAATAGCAATCAGCCCCAGCATTTT. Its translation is CASSHRRNSNQPQHF.